This record concerns one TCR beta chain sequence. These data are taken from a study of T cell responses to AZD1222 COVID-19 vaccine. Sequencing was performed with immunoSEQ multiplex PCR; in TCRdb, only in-frame clones are kept and a portion is missing. The sample holds 80,000 or so clones, more than 85% seen once. Between the trimmed V and J ends, which lost 1 base and 3 bases, there was a span of 9 bases. Germline CDR1 is SGHTA and CDR2 is FQGNSA. The CDR3 runs to 14 residues. The V call is TRBV7-2, the J call TRBJ1-1; D unclear. The sequence came from an adult who received the AZD1222 COVID-19 vaccine. Sequencing used peripheral blood, obtained 28 days after the second AZD1222 dose. CDR3 nucleotides: TGTGCCAGCAGCTTAGTTGCAGGCTACACTGAAGCTTTCTTT. Translation gives CASSLVAGYTEAFF.